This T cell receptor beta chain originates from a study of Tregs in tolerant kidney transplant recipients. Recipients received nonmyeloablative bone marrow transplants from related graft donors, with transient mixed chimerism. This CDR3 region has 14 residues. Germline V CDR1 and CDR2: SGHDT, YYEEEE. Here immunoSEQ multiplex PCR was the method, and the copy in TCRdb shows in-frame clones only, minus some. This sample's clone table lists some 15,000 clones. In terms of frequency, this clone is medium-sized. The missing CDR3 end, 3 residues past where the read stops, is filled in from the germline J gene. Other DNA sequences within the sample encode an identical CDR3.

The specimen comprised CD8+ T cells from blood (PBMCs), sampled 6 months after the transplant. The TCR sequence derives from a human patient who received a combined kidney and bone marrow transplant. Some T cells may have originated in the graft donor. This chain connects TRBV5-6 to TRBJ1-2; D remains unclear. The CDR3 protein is CASSLTSGYYDYTF. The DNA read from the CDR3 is TGTGCCAGCAGCTTGACTAGCGGTTACTACGAC.